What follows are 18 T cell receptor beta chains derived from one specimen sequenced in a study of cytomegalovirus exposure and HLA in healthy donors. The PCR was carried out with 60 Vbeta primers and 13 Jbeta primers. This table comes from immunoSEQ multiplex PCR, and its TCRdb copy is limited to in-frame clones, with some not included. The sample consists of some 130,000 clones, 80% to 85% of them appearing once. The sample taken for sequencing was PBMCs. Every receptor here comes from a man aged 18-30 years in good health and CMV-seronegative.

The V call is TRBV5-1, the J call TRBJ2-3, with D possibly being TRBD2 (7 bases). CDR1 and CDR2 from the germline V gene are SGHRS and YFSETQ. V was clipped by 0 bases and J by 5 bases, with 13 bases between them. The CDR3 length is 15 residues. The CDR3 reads CASSLGGGAEDTQYF. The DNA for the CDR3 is TGCGCCAGCAGCTTGGGGGGGGGCGCAGAAGATACGCAGTATTTT.

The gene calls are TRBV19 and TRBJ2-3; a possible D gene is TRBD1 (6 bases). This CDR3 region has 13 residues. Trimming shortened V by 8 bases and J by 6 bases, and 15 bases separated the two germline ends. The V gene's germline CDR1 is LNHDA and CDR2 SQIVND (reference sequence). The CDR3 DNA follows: TGTGCCAGTGGGCCAGGGGTAGGGGATACGCAGTATTTT. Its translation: CASGPGVGDTQYF.

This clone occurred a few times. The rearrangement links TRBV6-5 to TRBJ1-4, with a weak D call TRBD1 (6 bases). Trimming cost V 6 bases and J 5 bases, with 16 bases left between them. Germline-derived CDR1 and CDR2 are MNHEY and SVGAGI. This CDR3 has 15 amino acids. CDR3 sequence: CASRAKDRLNEKLFF. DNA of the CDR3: TGTGCCAGCAGAGCCAAAGACAGGCTCAATGAAAAACTGTTTTTT.

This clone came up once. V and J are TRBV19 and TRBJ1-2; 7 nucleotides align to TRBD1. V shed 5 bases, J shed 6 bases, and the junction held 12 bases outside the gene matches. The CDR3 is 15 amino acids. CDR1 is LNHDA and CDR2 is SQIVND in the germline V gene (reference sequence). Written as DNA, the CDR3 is TGTGCCAGTAGTCTAGCCAAAGGACAGGCGGATGGCTACACCTTC. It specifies CASSLAKGQADGYTF.

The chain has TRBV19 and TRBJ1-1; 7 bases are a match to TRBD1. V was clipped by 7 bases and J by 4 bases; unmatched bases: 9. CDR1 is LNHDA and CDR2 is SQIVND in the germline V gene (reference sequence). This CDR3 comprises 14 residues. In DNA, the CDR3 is TGTGCCAGTACCCCCTCGACAGGGTCCACTGAAGCTTTCTTT. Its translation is CASTPSTGSTEAFF.

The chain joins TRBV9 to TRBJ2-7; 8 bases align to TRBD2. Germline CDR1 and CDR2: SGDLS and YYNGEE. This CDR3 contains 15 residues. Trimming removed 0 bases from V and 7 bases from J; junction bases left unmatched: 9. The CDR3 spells CASSVEGLGGREQYF. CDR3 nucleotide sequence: TGTGCCAGCAGCGTAGAGGGACTAGGAGGGCGAGAGCAGTACTTC.

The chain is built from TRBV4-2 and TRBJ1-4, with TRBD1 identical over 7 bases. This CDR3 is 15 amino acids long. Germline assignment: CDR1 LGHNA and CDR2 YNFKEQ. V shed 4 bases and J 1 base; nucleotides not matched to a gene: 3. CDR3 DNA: TGTGCCAGCAGCCTCAACAGGGGAACTAATGAAAAACTGTTTTTT. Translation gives CASSLNRGTNEKLFF.

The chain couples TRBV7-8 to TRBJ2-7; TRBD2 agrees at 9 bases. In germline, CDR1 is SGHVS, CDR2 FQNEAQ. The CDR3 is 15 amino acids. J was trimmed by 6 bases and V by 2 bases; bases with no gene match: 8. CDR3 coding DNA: TGTGCCAGCAGCTTACTACCCGGAGCGGGAGGCGAGCAGTACTTC. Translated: CASSLLPGAGGEQYF. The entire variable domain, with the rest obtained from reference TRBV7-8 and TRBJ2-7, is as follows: GAGVSQSPRYKVAKRGQDVALRCDPISGHVSLFWYQQALGQGPEFLTYFQNEAQLDKSGLPSDRFFAERPEGSVSTLKIQRTQQEDSAVYLCASSLLPGAGGEQYFGPGTRLTVT.

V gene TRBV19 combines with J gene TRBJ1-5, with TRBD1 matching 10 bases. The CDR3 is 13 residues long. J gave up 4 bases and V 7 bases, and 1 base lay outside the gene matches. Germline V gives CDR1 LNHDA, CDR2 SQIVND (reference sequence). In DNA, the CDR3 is TGTGCCAGTAAGGACAGGGGGAATCAGCCCCAGCATTTT. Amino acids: CASKDRGNQPQHF.

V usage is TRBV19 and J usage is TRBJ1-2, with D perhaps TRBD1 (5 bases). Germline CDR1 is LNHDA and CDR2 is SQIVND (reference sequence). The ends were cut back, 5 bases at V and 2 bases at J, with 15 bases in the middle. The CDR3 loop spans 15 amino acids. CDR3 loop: CASSWGDYLNYGYTF. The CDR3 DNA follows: TGTGCCAGTAGTTGGGGGGACTACCTCAACTATGGCTACACCTTC. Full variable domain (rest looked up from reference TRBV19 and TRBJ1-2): DGGITQSPKYLFRKEGQNVTLSCEQNLNHDAMYWYRQDPGQGLRLIYYSQIVNDFQKGDIAEGYSVSREKKESFPLTVTSAQKNPTAFYLCASSWGDYLNYGYTFGSGTRLTVV.

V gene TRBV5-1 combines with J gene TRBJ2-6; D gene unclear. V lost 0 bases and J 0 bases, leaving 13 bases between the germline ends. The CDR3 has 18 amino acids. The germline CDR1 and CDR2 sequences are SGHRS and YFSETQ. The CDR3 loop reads CASSLGLVSSSGANVLTF. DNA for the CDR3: TGCGCCAGCAGCTTGGGGCTCGTATCAAGCTCTGGGGCCAACGTCCTGACTTTC.

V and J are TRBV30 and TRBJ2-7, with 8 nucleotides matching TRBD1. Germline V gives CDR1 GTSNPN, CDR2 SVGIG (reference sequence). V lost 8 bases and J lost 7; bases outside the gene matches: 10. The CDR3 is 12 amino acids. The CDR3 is CAHKDRVQEQYF. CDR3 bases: TGTGCCCACAAGGACAGGGTGCAAGAGCAGTACTTC.

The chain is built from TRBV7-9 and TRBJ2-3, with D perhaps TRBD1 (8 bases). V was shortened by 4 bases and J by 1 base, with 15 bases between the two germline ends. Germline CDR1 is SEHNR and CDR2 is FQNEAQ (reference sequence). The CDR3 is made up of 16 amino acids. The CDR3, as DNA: TGTGCCAGCAGCTCCGCTACAGGGGGGGGCACAGATACGCAGTATTTT. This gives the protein CASSSATGGGTDTQYF.

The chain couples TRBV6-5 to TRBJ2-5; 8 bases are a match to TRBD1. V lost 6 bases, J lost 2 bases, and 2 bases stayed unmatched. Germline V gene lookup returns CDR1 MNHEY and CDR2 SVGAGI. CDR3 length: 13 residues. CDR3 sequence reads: CASSDRGQETQYF. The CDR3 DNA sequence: TGTGCCAGCAGCGACAGGGGTCAAGAGACCCAGTACTTC.

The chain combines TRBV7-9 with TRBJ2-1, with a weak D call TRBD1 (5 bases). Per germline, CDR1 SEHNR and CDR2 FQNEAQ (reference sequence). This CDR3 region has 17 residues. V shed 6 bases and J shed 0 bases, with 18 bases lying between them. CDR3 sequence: CASRRMTVNRSYNEQFF. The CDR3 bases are TGTGCCAGCAGGCGGATGACAGTGAACCGCTCCTACAATGAGCAGTTCTTC.

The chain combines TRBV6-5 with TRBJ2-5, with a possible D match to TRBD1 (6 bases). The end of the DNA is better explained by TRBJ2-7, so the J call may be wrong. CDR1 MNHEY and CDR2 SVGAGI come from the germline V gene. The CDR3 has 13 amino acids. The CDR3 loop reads CASSQGGSYEQYF. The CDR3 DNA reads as TGTGCCAGCAGCCAAGGGGGCTCCTACGAGCAGTACTTC.

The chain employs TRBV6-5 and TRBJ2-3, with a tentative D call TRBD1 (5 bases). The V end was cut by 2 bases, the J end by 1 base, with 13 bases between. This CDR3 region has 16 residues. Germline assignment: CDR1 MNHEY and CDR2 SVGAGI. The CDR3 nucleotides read TGTGCCAGCAGTTACAGACAGTTTGTTGGCACAGATACGCAGTATTTT. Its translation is CASSYRQFVGTDTQYF.

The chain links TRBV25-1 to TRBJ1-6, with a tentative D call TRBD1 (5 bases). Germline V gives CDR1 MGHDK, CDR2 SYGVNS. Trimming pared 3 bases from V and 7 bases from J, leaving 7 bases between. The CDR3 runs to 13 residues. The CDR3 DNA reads TGTGCCAGCAGTGACAACAGGAATTCACCCCTCCACTTT. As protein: CASSDNRNSPLHF.